The 3 T cell receptor beta chains below were found in one sample sequenced in a study of OX40 agonist ivuxolimab in advanced cancers. The method was immunoSEQ multiplex PCR; TCRdb's version includes in-frame clones alone and lacks a portion of them. This repertoire shows some 50,000 clones, less than 85% found once; its top ten account for about 3.1%. This material consisted of CD4+ or CD8+ T cells sorted from blood, taken in a trial of the OX40 agonist ivuxolimab. The receptors originated from an adult with an advanced solid tumor such as melanoma, head and neck, liver or kidney cancer.

V is TRBV2 and J is TRBJ1-1; perhaps TRBD1 as D (5 bases). CDR1 SNHLY and CDR2 FYNNEI come from the germline V gene. Trimming removed 5 bases from V and 1 base from J, with 11 bases in between. The CDR3 runs to 14 residues. The CDR3: CASSPRQTNTEAFF. The CDR3 DNA reads TGTGCCAGCAGTCCCCGACAGACGAACACTGAAGCTTTCTTT.

The V and J genes are TRBV4-3 and TRBJ2-2; D unresolved. The CDR3 runs 15 residues. V was clipped by 0 bases and J by 5 bases, with 10 bases between them. The V gene's germline CDR1 is LGHNA and CDR2 YSLEER. CDR3 in amino acids: CASSQDLVRTGELFF. CDR3 DNA sequence: TGCGCCAGCAGCCAAGATTTAGTTAGAACCGGGGAGCTGTTTTTT.

This sequence joins TRBV29-1 and TRBJ1-3; D may be TRBD1 (5 bases). The germline gives CDR1 SQVTM, CDR2 ANQGSEA. Trimming left V 4 bases short and J 8 bases short, with 18 bases between. This CDR3 comprises 14 residues. CDR3: CSVGMREGRDTIYF. CDR3 nucleotide sequence: TGCAGCGTTGGGATGCGTGAGGGACGGGACACCATATATTTT.